This T cell receptor (beta chain) was sequenced for a study of cytomegalovirus exposure and HLA in healthy donors. The sample holds a few counts of this clone. The PCR was carried out with 60 Vbeta primers and 13 Jbeta primers. The assay was immunoSEQ multiplex PCR, and TCRdb's table has in-frame clones only and misses some. The sample includes under 130,000 clones, 13% to 15% of them seen just once. The receptor was derived from a female donor in good health and CMV-seronegative. Sequencing input: PBMCs.

CDR3 nucleotides: TGCGCCAGCAGCCAAGATTGGCGACAGGGTAAAAACATTCAGTACTTC. Residues: CASSQDWRQGKNIQYF. The genes are TRBV4-3 and TRBJ2-4, with TRBD1 identical over 7 bases. From germline, CDR1 is LGHNA and CDR2 YSLEER. Germline trimming cut 0 bases from V and 4 bases from J; bases unmatched to any gene: 6. This CDR3 is 16 amino acids long.